This T cell receptor (beta chain) was identified in a study of T cell clonality in common variable immunodeficiency. As for this clone: Antigen unknown. The missing CDR3 end, 3 residues past where the read stops, is filled in from the germline J gene.

Method: immunoSEQ multiplex PCR; TCRdb's copy keeps in-frame clones and lacks some. Altogether around 47,000 clones were found in the sample, and no singletons occur. Findings and caveats of the study: What drives increased CVID clonality needs T cell subpopulation sequencing.

This CDR3 contains 14 residues. Looked up from germline, CDR1 is SNHLY and CDR2 is FYNNEI. The material sequenced was peripheral blood mononuclear cells. The chain couples TRBV2 to TRBJ2-3; no firm D call. This TCR derives from a person aged 18 to 69 in good health. Partial CDR3 DNA: TGTGCCAGCAGTGAGAACTACATCCAAGAGACG. Its translation is CASSENYIQET. The full CDR3 protein reads CASSENYIQETQYF.